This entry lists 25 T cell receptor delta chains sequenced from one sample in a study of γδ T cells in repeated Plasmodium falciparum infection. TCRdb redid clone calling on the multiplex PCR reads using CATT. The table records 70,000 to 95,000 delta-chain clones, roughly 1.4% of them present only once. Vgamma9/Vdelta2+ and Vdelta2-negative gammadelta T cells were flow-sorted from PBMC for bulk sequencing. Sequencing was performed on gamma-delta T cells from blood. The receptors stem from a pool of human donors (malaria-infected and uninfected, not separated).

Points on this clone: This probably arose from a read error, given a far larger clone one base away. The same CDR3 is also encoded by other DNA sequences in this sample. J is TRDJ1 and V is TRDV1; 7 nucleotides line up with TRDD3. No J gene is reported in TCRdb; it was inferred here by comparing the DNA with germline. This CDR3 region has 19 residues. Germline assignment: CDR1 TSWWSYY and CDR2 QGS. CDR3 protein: CALGETVPRDTEYTDKLIF. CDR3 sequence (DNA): TGTGCCCTTGGGGAAACAGTACCCCGGGATACTGAGTACACCGATAAACTCATCTTT.

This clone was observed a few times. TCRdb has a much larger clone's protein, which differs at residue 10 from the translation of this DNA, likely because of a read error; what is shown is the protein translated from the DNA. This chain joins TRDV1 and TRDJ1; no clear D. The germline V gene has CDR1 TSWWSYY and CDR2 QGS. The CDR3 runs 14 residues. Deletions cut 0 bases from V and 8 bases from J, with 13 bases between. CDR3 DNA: TGTGCTCTTGGGGAACTTCCGAAGAGAGGCAAACTCATCTTT. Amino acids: CALGELPKRGKLIF.

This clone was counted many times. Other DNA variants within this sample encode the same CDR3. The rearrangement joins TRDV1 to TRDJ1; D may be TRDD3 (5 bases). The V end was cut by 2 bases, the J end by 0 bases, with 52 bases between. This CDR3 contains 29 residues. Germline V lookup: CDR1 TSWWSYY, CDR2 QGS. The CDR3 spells CALGEGRNRFVSRMVEPPYLGPYTDKLIF. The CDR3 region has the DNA TGTGCTCTTGGGGAAGGTAGGAACAGATTCGTGTCCCGGATGGTTGAACCCCCTTACCTGGGCCCTTACACCGATAAACTCATCTTT.

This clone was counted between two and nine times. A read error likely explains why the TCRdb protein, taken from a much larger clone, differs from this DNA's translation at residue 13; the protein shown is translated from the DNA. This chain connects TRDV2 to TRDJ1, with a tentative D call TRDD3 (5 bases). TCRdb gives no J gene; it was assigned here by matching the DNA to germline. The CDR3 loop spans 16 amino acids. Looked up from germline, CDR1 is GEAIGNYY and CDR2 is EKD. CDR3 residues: CACDTVGGSLPDELIF. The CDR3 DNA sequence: TGTGCCTGTGACACCGTCGGGGGTTCCCTGCCCGATGAACTCATCTTT.

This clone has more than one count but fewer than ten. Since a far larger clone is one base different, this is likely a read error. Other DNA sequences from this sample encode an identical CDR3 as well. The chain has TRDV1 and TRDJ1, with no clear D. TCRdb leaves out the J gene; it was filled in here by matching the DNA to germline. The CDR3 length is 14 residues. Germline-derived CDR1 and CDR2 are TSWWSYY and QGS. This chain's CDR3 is CALQWIQYTDKLIF. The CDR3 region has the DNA TGTGCTCTCCAGTGGATTCAATACACCGACAAACTCATCTTT.

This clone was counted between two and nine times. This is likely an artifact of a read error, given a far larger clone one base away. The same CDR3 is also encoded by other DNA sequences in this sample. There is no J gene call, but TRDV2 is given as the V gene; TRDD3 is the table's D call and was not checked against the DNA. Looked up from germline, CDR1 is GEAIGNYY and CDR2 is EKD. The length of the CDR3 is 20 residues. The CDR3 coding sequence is TGTGCCTGTGACACACTGGGGAATACCCACCCTGAGGGGTACACCGATAAGCTCATCTTT. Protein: CACDTLGNTHPEGYTDKLIF.

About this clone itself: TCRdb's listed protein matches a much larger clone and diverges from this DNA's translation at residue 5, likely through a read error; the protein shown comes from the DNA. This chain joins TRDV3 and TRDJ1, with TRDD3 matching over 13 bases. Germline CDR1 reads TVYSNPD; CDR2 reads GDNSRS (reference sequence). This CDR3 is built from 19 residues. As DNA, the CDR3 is TGTGCCTTTATTGCTACGGGGGACTGGGGGATACGCTACGGCGATAAGCTCATCTTT. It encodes CAFIATGDWGIRYGDKLIF.

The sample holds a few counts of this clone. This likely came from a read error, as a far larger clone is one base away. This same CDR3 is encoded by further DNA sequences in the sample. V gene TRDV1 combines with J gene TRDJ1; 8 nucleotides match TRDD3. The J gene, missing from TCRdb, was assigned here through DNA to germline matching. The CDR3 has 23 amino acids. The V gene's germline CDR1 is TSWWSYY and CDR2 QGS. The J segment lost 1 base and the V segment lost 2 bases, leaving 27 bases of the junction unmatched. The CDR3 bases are TGTGCTCTTGGGGAAAAATCGGCCCTTCCGAACTACTGGGGGCAGAGGTCCACCGATAAACTCATCTTT. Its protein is CALGEKSALPNYWGQRSTDKLIF.

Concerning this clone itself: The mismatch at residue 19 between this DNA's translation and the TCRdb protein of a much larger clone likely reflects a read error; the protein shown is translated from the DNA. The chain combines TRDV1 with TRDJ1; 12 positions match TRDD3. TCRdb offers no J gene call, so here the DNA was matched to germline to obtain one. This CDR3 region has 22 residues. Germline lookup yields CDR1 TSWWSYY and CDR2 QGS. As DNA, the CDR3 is TGTGCTCTTGGGGAACTAGGCCCTACGGAATCCCTTACTGGGGGATACACCGATGAACTCATCTTT. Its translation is CALGELGPTESLTGGYTDELIF.

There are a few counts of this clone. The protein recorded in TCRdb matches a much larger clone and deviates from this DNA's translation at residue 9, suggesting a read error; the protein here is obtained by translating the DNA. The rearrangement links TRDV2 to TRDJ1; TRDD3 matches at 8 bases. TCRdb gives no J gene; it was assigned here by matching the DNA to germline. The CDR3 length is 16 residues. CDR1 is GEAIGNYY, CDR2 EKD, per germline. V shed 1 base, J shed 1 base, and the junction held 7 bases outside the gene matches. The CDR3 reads CACDTLLGGFTDKLIF. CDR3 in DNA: TGTGCCTGTGACACGCTACTGGGGGGGTTCACCGATAAACTCATCTTT.

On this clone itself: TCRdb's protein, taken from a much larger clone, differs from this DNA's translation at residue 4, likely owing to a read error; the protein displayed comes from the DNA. The CDR3 bases are TGTGCTCTTAGGAACGTCAAACTGGGGAGATCGTTGTGTTCCTACACCGATAAACTCATCTTT. It yields the protein CALRNVKLGRSLCSYTDKLIF. The gene calls are TRDV1 and TRDJ1, with TRDD3 identical over 7 bases. No J gene is reported in TCRdb; it was inferred here by comparing the DNA with germline. Germline CDR1 reads TSWWSYY; CDR2 reads QGS. The CDR3 sequence is 21 residues long. The junction had 27 bases not matched to a gene; V was cut back by 8 bases and J by 0 bases.

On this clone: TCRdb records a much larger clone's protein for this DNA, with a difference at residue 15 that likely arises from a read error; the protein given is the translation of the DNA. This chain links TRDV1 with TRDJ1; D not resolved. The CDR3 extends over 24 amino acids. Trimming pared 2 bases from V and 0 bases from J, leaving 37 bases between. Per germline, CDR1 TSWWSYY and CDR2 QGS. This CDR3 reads CALGESTLKKPGALFLSYTDKLIF. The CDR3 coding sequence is TGTGCTCTTGGGGAATCTACCCTAAAGAAGCCAGGCGCCCTTTTTCTATCATACACCGATAAACTCATCTTT.

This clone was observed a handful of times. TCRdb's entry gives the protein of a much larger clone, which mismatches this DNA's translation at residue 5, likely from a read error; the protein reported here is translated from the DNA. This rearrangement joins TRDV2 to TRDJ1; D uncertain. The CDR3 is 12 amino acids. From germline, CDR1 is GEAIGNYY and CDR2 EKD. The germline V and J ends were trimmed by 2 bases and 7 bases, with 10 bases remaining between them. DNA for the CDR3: TGTGCCTGTGACATTGGGAAGGGTAAACTCATCTTT. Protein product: CACDIGKGKLIF.

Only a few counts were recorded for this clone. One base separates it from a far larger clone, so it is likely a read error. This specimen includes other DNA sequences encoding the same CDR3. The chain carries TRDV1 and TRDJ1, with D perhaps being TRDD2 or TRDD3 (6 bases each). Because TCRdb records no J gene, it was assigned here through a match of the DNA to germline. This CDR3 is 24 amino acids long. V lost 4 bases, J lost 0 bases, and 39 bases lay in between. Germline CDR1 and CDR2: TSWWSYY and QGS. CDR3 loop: CALGVTSYFGSNTGRLGYTDKLIF. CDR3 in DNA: TGTGCTCTTGGGGTCACCTCCTACTTCGGATCAAATACTGGGCGACTAGGATACACCGATAAACTCATCTTT.

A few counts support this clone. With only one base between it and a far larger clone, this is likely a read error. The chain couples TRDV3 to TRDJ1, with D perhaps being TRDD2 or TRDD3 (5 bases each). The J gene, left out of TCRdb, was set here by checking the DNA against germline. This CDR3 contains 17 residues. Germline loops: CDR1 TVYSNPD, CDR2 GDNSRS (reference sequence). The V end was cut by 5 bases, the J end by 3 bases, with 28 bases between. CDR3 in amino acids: CAQPFLLGATTADKLIF. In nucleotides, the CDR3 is TGTGCCCAGCCGTTCCTGCTGGGAGCCACGACGGCCGATAAACTCATCTTT.

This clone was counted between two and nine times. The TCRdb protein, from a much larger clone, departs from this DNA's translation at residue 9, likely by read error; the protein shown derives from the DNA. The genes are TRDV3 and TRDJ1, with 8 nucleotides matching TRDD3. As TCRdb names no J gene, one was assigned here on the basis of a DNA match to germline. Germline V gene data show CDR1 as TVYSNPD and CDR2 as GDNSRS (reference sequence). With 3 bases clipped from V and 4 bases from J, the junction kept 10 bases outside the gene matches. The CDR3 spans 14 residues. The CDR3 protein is CAFPNWGHIDKLIF. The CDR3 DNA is TGTGCCTTCCCCAACTGGGGGCACATCGATAAACTCATCTTT. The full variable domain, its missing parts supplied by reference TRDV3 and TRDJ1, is CDKVTQSSPDQTVASGSEVVLLCTYDTVYSNPDLFWYRIRPDYSFQFVFYGDNSRSEGADFTQGRFSVKHILTQKAFHLVISPVRTEDSATYYCAFPNWGHIDKLIFGKGTRVTVEP.

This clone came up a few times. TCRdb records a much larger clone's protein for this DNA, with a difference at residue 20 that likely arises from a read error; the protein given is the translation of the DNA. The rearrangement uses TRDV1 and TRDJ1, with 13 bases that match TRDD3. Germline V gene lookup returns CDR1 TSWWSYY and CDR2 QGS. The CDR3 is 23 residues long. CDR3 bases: TGTGCTCTTGGGGAACCCGTGGGACTGGGGGATACGAGGGCTGGGCTGTACACCGATAACCTCATCTTT. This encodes CALGEPVGLGDTRAGLYTDNLIF.

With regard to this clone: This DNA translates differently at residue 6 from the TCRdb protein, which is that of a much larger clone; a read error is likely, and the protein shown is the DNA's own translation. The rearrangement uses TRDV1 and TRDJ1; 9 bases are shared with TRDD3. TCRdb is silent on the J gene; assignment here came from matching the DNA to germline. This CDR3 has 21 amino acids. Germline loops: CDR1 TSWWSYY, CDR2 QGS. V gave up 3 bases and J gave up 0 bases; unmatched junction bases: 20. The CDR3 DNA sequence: TGTGCTCTTGGGGACGAGACAGCATCCCCTCGTACTGGGGGAAACACCGATAAACTCATCTTT. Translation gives CALGDETASPRTGGNTDKLIF.

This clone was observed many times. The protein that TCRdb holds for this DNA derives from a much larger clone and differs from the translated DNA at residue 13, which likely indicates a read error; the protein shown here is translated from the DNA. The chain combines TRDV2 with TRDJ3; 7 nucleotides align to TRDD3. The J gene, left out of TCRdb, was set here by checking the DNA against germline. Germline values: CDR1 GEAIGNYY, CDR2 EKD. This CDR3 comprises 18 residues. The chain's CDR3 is CACDTKGYSSWDARQMFF. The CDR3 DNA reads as TGTGCCTGTGACACCAAGGGATACAGCTCCTGGGACGCCCGACAGATGTTTTTC.

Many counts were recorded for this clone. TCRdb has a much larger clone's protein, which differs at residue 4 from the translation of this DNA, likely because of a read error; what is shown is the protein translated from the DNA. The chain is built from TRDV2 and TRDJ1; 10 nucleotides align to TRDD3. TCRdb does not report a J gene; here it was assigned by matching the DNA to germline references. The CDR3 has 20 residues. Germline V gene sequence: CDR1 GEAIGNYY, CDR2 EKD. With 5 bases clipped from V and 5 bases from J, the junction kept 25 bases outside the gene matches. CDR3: CACGVLPTGGWGFSVDKLIF. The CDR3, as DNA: TGTGCCTGTGGCGTCCTCCCCACTGGGGGATGGGGGTTTTCAGTGGATAAACTCATCTTT.

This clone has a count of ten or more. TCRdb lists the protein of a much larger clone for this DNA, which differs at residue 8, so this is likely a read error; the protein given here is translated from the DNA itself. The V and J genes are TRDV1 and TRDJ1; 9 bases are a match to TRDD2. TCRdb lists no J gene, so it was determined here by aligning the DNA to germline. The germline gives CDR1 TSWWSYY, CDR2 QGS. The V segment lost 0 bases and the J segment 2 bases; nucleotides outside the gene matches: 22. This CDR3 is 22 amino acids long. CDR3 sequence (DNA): TGTGCTCTTGGGGAACTGCATGCCACCCGCCTTCCTACTTTCAGTTTTACCGATAAACTCATCTTT. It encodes CALGELHATRLPTFSFTDKLIF.

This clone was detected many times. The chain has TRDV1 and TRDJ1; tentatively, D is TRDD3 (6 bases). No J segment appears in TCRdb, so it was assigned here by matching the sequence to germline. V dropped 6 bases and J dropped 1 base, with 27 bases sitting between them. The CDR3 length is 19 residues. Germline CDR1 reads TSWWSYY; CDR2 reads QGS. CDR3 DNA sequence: TGTGCTCTTGGCCTCTTTCCACCCTGGGGATCCGAGGGCACCGATAAACTCATCTTT. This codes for CALGLFPPWGSEGTDKLIF.

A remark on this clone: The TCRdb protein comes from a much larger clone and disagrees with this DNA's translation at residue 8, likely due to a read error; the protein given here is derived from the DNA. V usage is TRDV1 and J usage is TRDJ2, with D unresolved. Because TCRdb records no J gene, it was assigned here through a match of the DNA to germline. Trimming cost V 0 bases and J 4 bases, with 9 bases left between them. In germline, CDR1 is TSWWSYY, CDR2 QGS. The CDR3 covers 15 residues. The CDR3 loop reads CALGELRGGTAQLFF. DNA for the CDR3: TGTGCTCTTGGGGAACTACGCGGAGGGACAGCACAACTCTTCTTT.

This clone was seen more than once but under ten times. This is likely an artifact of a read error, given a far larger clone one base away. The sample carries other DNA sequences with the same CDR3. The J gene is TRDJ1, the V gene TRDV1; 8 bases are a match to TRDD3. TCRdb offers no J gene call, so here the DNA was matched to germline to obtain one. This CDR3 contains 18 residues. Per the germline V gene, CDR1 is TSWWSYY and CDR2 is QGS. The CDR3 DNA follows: TGTGCTCTCGGGGAACTAAAATGGGGGATGTCCGACACCGATAAACTCATCTTT. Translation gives CALGELKWGMSDTDKLIF.

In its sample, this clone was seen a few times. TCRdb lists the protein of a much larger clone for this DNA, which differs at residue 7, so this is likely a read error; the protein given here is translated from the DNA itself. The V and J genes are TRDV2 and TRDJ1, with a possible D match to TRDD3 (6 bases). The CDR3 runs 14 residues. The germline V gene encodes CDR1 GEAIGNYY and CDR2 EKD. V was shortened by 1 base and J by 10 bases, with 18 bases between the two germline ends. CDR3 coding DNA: TGTGCCTGTGACACGTTGGTGGATACCCGGGGACTCATCTTT. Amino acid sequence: CACDTLVDTRGLIF.